The clone carrying this T cell receptor beta chain was counted between two and nine times. Its specificity is unknown. The data were obtained in a study of PD-1 blockade in classical Hodgkin lymphoma. Across the study: Intravenous infusions of nivolumab 3 mg/kg reached patients every 2 weeks.

TCRdb's table, derived via immunoSEQ multiplex PCR, lists solely in-frame clones and lacks some. The table has approximately 80,000 clones, approximately 88% seen once. No patient escaped relapse after autologous stem cell transplantation, and brentuximab vedotin exposure varied. Regarding the study as a whole: Although disease activity or prior therapy may be involved, causes of the repertoire differences remain undefined. Newly diagnosed patients were said to have less baseline TCR diversity than healthy donors did. By C4D1, diversity of CD4+ TCRs had risen significantly, whereas that of CD8+ TCRs had not.

The CDR3 runs to 16 residues. V trimming: 5 bases; J trimming: 6 bases; junction bases outside the gene matches: 11. The germline gives CDR1 SGHAT, CDR2 FQNNGV. The rearrangement joins TRBV11-2 to TRBJ2-1; TRBD1 matches 9 bases. The material sequenced was peripheral blood mononuclear cells (PBMCs), taken at baseline. This TCR was recovered from a human donor with classical Hodgkin lymphoma. The CDR3, as DNA: TGTGCCAGCAGCACCCGGACAGGGGAATTGGGCAATGAGCAGTTCTTC. Translation gives CASSTRTGELGNEQFF. The whole variable domain, remainder taken from reference TRBV11-2 and TRBJ2-1, is EAGVAQSPRYKIIEKRQSVAFWCNPISGHATLYWYQQILGQGPKLLIQFQNNGVVDDSQLPKDRFSAERLKGVDSTLKIQPAKLEDSAVYLCASSTRTGELGNEQFFGPGTRLTVL.